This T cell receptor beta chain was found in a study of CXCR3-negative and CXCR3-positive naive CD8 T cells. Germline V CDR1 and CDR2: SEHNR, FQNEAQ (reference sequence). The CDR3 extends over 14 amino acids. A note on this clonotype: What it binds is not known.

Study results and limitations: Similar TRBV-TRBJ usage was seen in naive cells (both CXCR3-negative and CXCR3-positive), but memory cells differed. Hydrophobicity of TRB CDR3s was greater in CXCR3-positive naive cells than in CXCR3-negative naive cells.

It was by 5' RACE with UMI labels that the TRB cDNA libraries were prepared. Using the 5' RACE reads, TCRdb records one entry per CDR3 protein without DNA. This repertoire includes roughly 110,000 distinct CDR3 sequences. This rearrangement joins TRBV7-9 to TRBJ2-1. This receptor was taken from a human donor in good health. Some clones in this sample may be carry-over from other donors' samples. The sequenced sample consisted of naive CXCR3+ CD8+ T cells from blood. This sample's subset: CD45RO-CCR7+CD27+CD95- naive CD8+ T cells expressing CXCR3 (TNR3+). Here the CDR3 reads CASSSSNVAIEQFF.